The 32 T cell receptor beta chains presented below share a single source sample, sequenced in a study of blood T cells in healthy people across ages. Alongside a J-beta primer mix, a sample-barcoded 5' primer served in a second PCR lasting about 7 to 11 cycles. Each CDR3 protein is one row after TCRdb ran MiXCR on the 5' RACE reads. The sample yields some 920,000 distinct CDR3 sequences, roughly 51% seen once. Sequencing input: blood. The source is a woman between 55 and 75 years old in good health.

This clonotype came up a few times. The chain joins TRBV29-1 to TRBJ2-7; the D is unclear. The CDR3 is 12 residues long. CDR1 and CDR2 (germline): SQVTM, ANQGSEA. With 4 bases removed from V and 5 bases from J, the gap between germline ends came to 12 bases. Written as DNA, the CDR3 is TGCAGCGTTGTGTGGGGTAGGAACGAGCAGTACTTC. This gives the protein CSVVWGRNEQYF.

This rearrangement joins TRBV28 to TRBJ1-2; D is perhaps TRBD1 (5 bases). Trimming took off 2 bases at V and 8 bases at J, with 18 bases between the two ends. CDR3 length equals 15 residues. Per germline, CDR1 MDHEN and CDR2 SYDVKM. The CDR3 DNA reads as TGTGCCAGCAGTTTAGGAGGGGCCGCAGAAAAAGGCTACACCTTC. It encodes CASSLGGAAEKGYTF.

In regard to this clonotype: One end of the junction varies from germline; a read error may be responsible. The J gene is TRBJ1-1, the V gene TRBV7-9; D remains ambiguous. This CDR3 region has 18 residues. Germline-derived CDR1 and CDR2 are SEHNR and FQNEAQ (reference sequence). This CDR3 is CANSPGELKGRENTEAFF. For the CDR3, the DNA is TGTGCCAACAGCCCAGGAGAATTAAAGGGTCGGGAGAACACTGAAGCTTTCTTT.

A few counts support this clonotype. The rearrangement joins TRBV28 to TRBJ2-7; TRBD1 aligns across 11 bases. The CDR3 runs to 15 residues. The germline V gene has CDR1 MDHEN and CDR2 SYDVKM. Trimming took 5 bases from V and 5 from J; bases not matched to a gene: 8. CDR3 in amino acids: CASSRWTGGNNEQYF. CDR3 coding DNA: TGTGCCAGCAGTCGATGGACAGGGGGCAACAACGAGCAGTACTTC. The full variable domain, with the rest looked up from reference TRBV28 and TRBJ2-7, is DVKVTQSSRYLVKRTGEKVFLECVQDMDHENMFWYRQDPGLGLRLIYFSYDVKMKEKGDIPEGYSVSREKKERFSLILESASTNQTSMYLCASSRWTGGNNEQYFGPGTRLTVT.

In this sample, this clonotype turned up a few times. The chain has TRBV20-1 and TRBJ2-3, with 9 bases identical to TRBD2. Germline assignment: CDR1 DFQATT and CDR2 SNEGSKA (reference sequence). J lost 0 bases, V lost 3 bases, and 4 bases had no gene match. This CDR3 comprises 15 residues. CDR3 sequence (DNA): TGCAGTGCTAGGCCCCTAGCGGGGAGCACAGATACGCAGTATTTT. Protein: CSARPLAGSTDTQYF.

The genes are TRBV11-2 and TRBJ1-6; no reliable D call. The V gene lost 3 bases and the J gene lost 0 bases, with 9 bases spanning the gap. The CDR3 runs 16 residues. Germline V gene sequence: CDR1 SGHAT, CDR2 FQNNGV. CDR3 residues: CASSFGSSSYNSPLHF. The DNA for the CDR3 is TGTGCCAGCAGCTTTGGGTCGAGCTCCTATAATTCACCCCTCCACTTT.

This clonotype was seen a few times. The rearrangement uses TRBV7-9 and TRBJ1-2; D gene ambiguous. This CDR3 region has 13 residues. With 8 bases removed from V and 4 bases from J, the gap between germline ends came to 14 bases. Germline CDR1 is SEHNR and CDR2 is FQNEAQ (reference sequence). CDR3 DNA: TGTGCCAGCTTACCCTCGGAAATCTATGGCTACACCTTC. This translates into CASLPSEIYGYTF.

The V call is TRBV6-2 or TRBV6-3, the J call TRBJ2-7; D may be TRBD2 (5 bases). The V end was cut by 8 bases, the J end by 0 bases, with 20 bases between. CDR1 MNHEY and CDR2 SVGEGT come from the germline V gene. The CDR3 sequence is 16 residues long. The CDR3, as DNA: TGTGCCAGCTTAACGTATCGCGGGCGGAGCTCCTACGAGCAGTACTTC. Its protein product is CASLTYRGRSSYEQYF.

The CDR3 DNA sequence: TGTGCCAGCAGCAAACCCTCCGGGCCCTGGTCCTACGAGCAGTACTTC. Translated: CASSKPSGPWSYEQYF. The V call is TRBV7-9, the J call TRBJ2-7; D call uncertain. The CDR3 has 16 residues. V was clipped by 5 bases and J by 1 base, with 18 bases between them. In germline, CDR1 is SEHNR, CDR2 FQNEAQ (reference sequence). Variable domain in full (rest from reference TRBV7-9 and TRBJ2-7): DTGVSQNPRHKITKRGQNVTFRCDPISEHNRLYWYRQTLGQGPEFLTYFQNEAQLEKSRLLSDRFSAERPKGSFSTLEIQRTEQGDSAMYLCASSKPSGPWSYEQYFGPGTRLTVT.

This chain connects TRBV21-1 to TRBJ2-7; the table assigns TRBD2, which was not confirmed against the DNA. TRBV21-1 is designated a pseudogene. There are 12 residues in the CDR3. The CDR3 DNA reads TGTGCCAGCAGCCCGAAAGGAGGGGAGCAGTACTTC. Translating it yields CASSPKGGEQYF.

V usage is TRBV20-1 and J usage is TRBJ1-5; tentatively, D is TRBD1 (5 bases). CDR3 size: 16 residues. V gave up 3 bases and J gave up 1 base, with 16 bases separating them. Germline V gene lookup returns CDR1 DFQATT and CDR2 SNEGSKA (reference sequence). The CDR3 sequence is CSARMRRGKSNQPQHF. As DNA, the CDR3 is TGCAGTGCTAGGATGAGACGGGGGAAAAGCAATCAGCCCCAGCATTTT.

The DNA of the CDR3 is TGCAGTGCTAGAGATCTCTCTCTCTACGAGCAGTACTTC. It encodes CSARDLSLYEQYF. This chain joins TRBV20-1 and TRBJ2-7; no reliable D call. This CDR3 spans 13 amino acids. Germline V CDR1 and CDR2: DFQATT, SNEGSKA (reference sequence). The V and J ends lost 0 bases and 3 bases respectively, with 9 bases between them.

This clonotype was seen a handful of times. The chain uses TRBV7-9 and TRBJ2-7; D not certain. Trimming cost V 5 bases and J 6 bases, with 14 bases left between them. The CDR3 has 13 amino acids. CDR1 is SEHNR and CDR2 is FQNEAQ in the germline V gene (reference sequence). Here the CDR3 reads CASSPLEVREQYF. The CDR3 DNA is TGTGCCAGCAGCCCGCTAGAAGTACGCGAGCAGTACTTC.

The CDR3 DNA is TGCGCCAGCAGCCAAGTAGGCGGCGATCAGCCCCAGCATTTT. The encoded protein is CASSQVGGDQPQHF. The chain carries TRBV4-1 and TRBJ1-5; D gene ambiguous. Trimming left V 1 base short and J 5 bases short, with 9 bases between. Germline V gene sequence: CDR1 MGHRA, CDR2 YSYEKL. CDR3 length: 14 residues.

Here the CDR3 DNA reads TGCAGCGTTGGCTCGCAGACGGTGATGAACACTGAAGCTTTCTTT. Protein sequence: CSVGSQTVMNTEAFF. The rearrangement uses TRBV29-1 and TRBJ1-1; D is unclear. This CDR3 spans 15 amino acids. CDR1 SQVTM and CDR2 ANQGSEA come from the germline V gene. V was clipped by 4 bases and J by 0 bases, with 15 bases between them.

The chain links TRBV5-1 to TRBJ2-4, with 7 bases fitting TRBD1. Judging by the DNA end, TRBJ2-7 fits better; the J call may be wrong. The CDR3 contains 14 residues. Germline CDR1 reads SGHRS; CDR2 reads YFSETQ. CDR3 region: CASKTGDNPYEQYF. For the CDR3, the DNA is TGCGCCAGCAAAACAGGGGACAACCCCTACGAGCAGTACTTC.

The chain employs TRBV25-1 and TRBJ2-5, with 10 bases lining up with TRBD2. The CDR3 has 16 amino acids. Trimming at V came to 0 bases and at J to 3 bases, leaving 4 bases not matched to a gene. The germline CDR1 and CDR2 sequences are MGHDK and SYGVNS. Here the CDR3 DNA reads TGTGCCAGCAGTGAATATAACAGCGGGAGGGAAGAGACCCAGTACTTC. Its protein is CASSEYNSGREETQYF.

In DNA form, the CDR3 reads TGCAGTGCTAGAGCCCTGGGACGGAAACAAGAGACCCAGTACTTC. Amino acids: CSARALGRKQETQYF. The chain recombines TRBV20-1 with TRBJ2-5; D may match TRBD1 or TRBD2 (5 bases each). Germline CDR1 and CDR2: DFQATT and SNEGSKA (reference sequence). This CDR3 region has 15 residues. V dropped 1 base and J dropped 2 bases, with 14 bases sitting between them.

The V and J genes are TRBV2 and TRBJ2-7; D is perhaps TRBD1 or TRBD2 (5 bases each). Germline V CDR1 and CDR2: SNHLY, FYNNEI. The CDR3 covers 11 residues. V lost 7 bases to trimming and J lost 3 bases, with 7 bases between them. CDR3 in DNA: TGTGCCAGCATGAGGGGCTACGAGCAGTACTTC. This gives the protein CASMRGYEQYF. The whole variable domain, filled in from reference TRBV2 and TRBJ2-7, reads EPEVTQTPSHQVTQMGQEVILRCVPISNHLYFYWYRQILGQKVEFLVSFYNNEISEKSEIFDDQFSVERPDGSNFTLKIRSTKLEDSAMYFCASMRGYEQYFGPGTRLTVT.

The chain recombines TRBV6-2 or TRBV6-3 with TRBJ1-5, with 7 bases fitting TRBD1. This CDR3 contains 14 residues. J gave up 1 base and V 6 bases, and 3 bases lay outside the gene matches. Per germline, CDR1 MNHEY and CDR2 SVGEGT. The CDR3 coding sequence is TGTGCCAGCAGGACAGGGTTAAGCAATCAGCCCCAGCATTTT. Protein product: CASRTGLSNQPQHF.

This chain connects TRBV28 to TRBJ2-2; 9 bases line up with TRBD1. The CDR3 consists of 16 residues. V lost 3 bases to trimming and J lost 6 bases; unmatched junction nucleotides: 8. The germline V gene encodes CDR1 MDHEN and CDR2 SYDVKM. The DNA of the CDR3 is TGTGCCAGCAGTTTTCTTAGACAGGGGGGTTCCGGGGAGCTGTTTTTT. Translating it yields CASSFLRQGGSGELFF.

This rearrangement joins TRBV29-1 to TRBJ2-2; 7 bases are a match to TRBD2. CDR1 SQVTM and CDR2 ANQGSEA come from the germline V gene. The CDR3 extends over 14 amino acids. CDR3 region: CTGRTSGDTGELFF. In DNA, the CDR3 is TGCACCGGCCGGACTAGTGGTGACACCGGGGAGCTGTTTTTT.

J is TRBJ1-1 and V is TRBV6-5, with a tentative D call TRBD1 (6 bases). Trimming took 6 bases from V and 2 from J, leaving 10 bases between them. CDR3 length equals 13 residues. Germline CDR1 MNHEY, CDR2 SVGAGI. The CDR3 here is CASRLGANTEAFF. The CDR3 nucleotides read TGTGCCAGCAGGCTGGGGGCCAACACTGAAGCTTTCTTT.

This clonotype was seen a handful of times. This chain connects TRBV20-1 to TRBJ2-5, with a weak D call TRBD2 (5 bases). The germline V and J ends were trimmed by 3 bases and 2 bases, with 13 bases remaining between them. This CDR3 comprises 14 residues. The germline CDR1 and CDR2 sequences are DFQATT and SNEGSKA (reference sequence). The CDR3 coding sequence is TGCAGTGCTAGGGGCTCGGAGCGGCAAGAGACCCAGTACTTC. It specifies CSARGSERQETQYF.

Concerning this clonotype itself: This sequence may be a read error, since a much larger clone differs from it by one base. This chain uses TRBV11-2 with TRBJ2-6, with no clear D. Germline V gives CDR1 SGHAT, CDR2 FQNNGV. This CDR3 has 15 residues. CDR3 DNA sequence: TGTGCCAACAGCCGCACAGTCTCTGGGGCCAACGTCCTGACTTTC. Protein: CANSRTVSGANVLTF.

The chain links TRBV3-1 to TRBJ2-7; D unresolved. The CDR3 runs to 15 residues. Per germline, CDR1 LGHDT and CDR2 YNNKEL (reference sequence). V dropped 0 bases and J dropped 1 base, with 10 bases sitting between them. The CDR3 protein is CASSQDTRPSYEQYF. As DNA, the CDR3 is TGTGCCAGCAGCCAAGACACCCGTCCTTCCTACGAGCAGTACTTC.

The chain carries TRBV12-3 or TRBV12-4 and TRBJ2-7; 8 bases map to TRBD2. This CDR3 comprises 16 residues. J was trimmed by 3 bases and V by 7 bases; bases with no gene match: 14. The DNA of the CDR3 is TGTGCCAGCACCGATCATACAGCGGGGGTTTACTACGAGCAGTACTTC. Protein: CASTDHTAGVYYEQYF.

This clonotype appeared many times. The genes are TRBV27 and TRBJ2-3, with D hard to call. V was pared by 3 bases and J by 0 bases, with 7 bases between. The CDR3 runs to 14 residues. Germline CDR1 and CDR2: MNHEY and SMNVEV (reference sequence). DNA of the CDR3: TGTGCCAGCAGTTTTAGACCGAGCACAGATACGCAGTATTTT. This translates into CASSFRPSTDTQYF.

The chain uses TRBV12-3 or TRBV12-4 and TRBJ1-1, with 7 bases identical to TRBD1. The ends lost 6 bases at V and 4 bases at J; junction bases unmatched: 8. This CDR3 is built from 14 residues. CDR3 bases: TGTGCCAGCAGACTCAACAGGGGCACCACTGAAGCTTTCTTT. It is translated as CASRLNRGTTEAFF.

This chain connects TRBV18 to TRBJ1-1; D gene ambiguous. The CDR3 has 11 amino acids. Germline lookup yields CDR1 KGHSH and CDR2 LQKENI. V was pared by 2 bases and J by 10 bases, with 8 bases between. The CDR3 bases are TGTGCCAGCTCACCAGGTTGGGGAGCTTTCTTT. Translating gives CASSPGWGAFF.

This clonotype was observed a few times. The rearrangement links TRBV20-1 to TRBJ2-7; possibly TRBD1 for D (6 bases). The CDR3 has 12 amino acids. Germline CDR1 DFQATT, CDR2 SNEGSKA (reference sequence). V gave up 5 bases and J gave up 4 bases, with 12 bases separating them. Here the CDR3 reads CSARDILYEQYF. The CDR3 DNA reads TGCAGTGCTCGGGACATTCTTTACGAGCAGTACTTC.

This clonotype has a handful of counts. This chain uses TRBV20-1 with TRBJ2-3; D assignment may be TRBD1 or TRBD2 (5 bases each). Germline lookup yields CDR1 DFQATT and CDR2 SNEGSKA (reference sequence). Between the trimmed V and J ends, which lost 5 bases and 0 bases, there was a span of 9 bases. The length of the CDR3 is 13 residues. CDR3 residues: CSAPGASTDTQYF. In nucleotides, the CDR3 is TGCAGTGCTCCCGGGGCCAGCACAGATACGCAGTATTTT.